The rows below give T cell receptor beta chains drawn from one sample of a study of blood T cell repertoires in COVID-19. Clones were sequenced by immunoSEQ multiplex PCR, and TCRdb holds only the in-frame ones, with some missing. The table includes approximately 110,000 clones, 85% detected once. Sequences were obtained from peripheral blood. The source of these receptors is a human donor in a cohort sampled during active COVID-19. The CDR3 runs from the conserved cysteine through the conserved F or W. A D gene is named only where the DNA matches it firmly. Size values are once, few and many counts, or a class for expanded clones, and some rows have none.

size	V	D	J	CDR3	DNA
-	TRBV5-1	-	TRBJ1-1	CASSLAGGAQTEAFF	TGCGCCAGCAGCTTGGCTGGGGGGGCGCAAACTGAAGCTTTCTTT
-	TRBV19	TRBD1	TRBJ1-2	CASGSGTGGTDYTF	TGTGCCAGCGGATCCGGGACAGGGGGGACTGACTACACCTTC
-	TRBV5-1	-	TRBJ2-7	CASASGPYEQYF	TGCGCCAGCGCCTCAGGCCCCTACGAGCAGTACTTC
-	TRBV29-1	TRBD1	TRBJ2-3	CSVEGQFTDTQYF	TGCAGCGTTGAGGGACAGTTCACAGATACGCAGTATTTT
-	TRBV5-1	-	TRBJ2-7	CASSWSTGYEQYF	TGCGCCAGCAGCTGGTCCACAGGTTACGAGCAGTACTTC
-	TRBV9	TRBD2	TRBJ2-6	CASSVQLGGTGANVLTF	TGTGCCAGCAGCGTACAGCTCGGGGGGACTGGGGCCAACGTCCTGACTTTC
-	TRBV7-7	-	TRBJ2-3	CASSFGRGRDTQYF	TGTGCCAGCAGCTTCGGGCGAGGGCGAGATACGCAGTATTTT
-	TRBV18	TRBD1	TRBJ1-1	CASSPLQGMNTEAFF	TGTGCCAGCTCACCATTACAGGGGATGAACACTGAAGCTTTCTTT
few	TRBV4-3	TRBD1	TRBJ1-4	CASSQSTGGADATNEKLFF	TGCGCCAGCAGCCAATCGACAGGGGGCGCGGATGCAACTAATGAAAAACTGTTTTTT
-	TRBV25-1	TRBD1	TRBJ1-2	CASSGLRQGSYGYTF	TGTGCCAGCAGTGGGTTAAGACAGGGATCCTATGGCTACACCTTC
-	TRBV5-1	TRBD2	TRBJ2-3	CASSLGSSGGARTQYF	TGCGCCAGCAGCTTGGGATCGAGCGGGGGGGCAAGAACGCAGTATTTT
-	TRBV30	-	TRBJ1-5	CAWSDGANQPQHF	TGTGCCTGGAGTGATGGGGCCAATCAGCCCCAGCATTTT
-	TRBV27	TRBD1	TRBJ1-2	CASSGRDRGFYGYTF	TGTGCCAGCAGTGGGCGGGACAGGGGTTTCTATGGCTACACCTTC
-	TRBV20-1	-	TRBJ2-1	CSARDYHEQFF	TGCAGTGCTAGGGACTATCATGAGCAGTTCTTC
-	TRBV10-2	-	TRBJ2-7	CASTLGPRGEQYF	TGCGCCAGCACCTTAGGGCCTCGGGGCGAGCAGTACTTC
-	TRBV6-1	TRBD1	TRBJ1-1	CASSAMGQGSTVTEAFF	TGTGCCAGCAGTGCCATGGGACAGGGAAGTACGGTCACTGAAGCTTTCTTT
-	TRBV6-6	TRBD2	TRBJ2-3	CATNSGGNTDTQYF	TGTGCCACCAATAGCGGGGGAAACACAGATACGCAGTATTTT
-	TRBV9	-	TRBJ2-1	CASSVASPAYNEQFF	TGTGCCAGCAGCGTAGCTTCCCCAGCCTACAATGAGCAGTTCTTC
-	TRBV6-5	TRBD1	TRBJ2-7	CASSWGQGQYF	TGTGCCAGCAGTTGGGGACAGGGTCAGTACTTC
-	TRBV7-8	-	TRBJ1-5	CASSFRGANQPQHF	TGTGCCAGCAGCTTTAGGGGTGCCAATCAGCCCCAGCATTTT
-	TRBV30	-	TRBJ1-1	CAWSVHRAGAEAFF	TGTGCCTGGAGTGTACACAGGGCGGGGGCTGAAGCTTTCTTT
-	TRBV6-2/TRBV6-3	-	TRBJ1-5	CASSRRQGWGNQPQHF	TGTGCCAGCAGTAGAAGGCAGGGATGGGGCAATCAGCCCCAGCATTTT
-	TRBV6-5	TRBD1	TRBJ1-5	CASSPGQGRQPQHF	TGTGCCAGCAGCCCAGGACAGGGGCGGCAGCCCCAGCATTTT
-	TRBV11-3	TRBD1	TRBJ2-1	CASSLDPWTGGGEQFF	TGTGCCAGCAGCTTAGATCCCTGGACAGGGGGCGGCGAGCAGTTCTTC
-	TRBV4-1	TRBD1	TRBJ1-2	CASSQDWRTGRNYGYTF	TGCGCCAGCAGCCAAGATTGGAGGACAGGGAGAAACTATGGCTACACCTTC
-	TRBV6-2/TRBV6-3	-	TRBJ1-6	CASSYVQGGNSPLHF	TGTGCCAGCAGTTACGTCCAGGGCGGAAATTCACCCCTCCACTTT
-	TRBV10-3	TRBD1	TRBJ1-2	CAISDPGGRGYTF	TGTGCCATCAGTGACCCAGGGGGGCGTGGCTACACCTTC
-	TRBV29-1	TRBD2	TRBJ2-7	CSVAAGLASYEQYF	TGCAGCGTCGCCGCGGGACTAGCCTCCTACGAGCAGTACTTC
-	TRBV11-2	TRBD1	TRBJ1-1	CASSLTGMNTEAFF	TGTGCCAGCAGCTTGACAGGGATGAACACTGAAGCTTTCTTT
-	TRBV6-5	-	TRBJ2-2	CASSYAAGVTGELFF	TGTGCCAGCAGTTACGCTGCAGGGGTCACCGGGGAGCTGTTTTTT
few	TRBV28	TRBD2	TRBJ2-7	CASSLGALAGTYEQYF	TGTGCCAGCAGTTTAGGCGCACTAGCGGGGACCTACGAGCAGTACTTC
-	TRBV9	-	TRBJ2-1	CASSGSRLVGEQFF	TGTGCCAGCAGCGGTAGTAGGCTAGTCGGTGAGCAGTTCTTC
-	TRBV7-9	-	TRBJ1-1	CASSIGTPNTEAFF	TGTGCCAGCAGCATAGGGACACCGAACACTGAAGCTTTCTTT
-	TRBV6-1	TRBD1	TRBJ2-1	CASSEGRTGVRNEQFF	TGTGCCAGCAGTGAGGGAAGGACAGGGGTGAGGAATGAGCAGTTCTTC
-	TRBV6-2/TRBV6-3	-	TRBJ2-4	CASSWDFRNIQYF	TGTGCCAGCAGTTGGGACTTTCGAAACATTCAGTACTTC
-	TRBV9	-	TRBJ2-1	CASSLRLGSSYNEQFF	TGTGCCAGCAGCCTTCGACTAGGGAGCTCCTACAATGAGCAGTTCTTC
-	TRBV3-1/TRBV3-2	TRBD2	TRBJ2-1	CASSYSGGARNEQFF	TGTGCCAGCAGCTATAGCGGGGGGGCAAGGAATGAGCAGTTCTTC
once	TRBV10-3	-	TRBJ1-5	CAISVSDVNQPQHF	TGTGCCATCAGTGTTAGTGATGTCAATCAGCCCCAGCATTTT
-	TRBV28	TRBD1	TRBJ2-7	CASSLAGGNSYEQYF	TGTGCCAGCAGTTTGGCAGGGGGCAACTCCTACGAGCAGTACTTC
-	TRBV28	-	TRBJ1-6	CASSFPGESPLHF	TGTGCCAGCAGTTTCCCTGGAGAATCACCCCTCCACTTT
-	TRBV10-1	-	TRBJ2-7	CASSEPCSTRFPYEQYF	TGCGCCAGCAGTGAGCCCTGCTCTACTCGGTTCCCCTACGAGCAGTACTTC
-	TRBV6-5	-	TRBJ2-7	CASSYRDKSTYEQYF	TGTGCCAGCAGTTACAGGGACAAGTCAACCTACGAGCAGTACTTC
-	TRBV10-3	-	TRBJ2-1	CAISDPRVGFDEQFF	TGTGCCATCAGTGACCCCAGGGTTGGTTTCGATGAGCAGTTCTTC
-	TRBV5-4	-	TRBJ2-2	CASSLAGYPGELFF	TGTGCCAGCAGCTTGGCAGGATATCCCGGGGAGCTGTTTTTT
-	TRBV19	TRBD2	TRBJ2-3	CASSRAGGYTDTQYF	TGTGCCAGTAGTAGAGCGGGGGGCTACACAGATACGCAGTATTTT
-	TRBV6-2/TRBV6-3	TRBD1	TRBJ1-5	CASSRLGTGEPQPQHF	TGTGCCAGCAGCCGACTTGGGACAGGGGAACCTCAGCCCCAGCATTTT
-	TRBV6-5	TRBD1	TRBJ1-2	CASSKQGRDYGYTF	TGTGCCAGCAGTAAACAGGGGCGCGACTATGGCTACACCTTC
-	TRBV7-6	TRBD1	TRBJ1-1	CASSLAPGTGGTPQMNTEAFF	TGTGCCAGCAGCTTAGCGCCCGGGACAGGGGGAACCCCACAAATGAACACTGAAGCTTTCTTT
-	TRBV15	TRBD1	TRBJ1-6	CATSTQGPSSYNSPLHF	TGTGCCACCAGCACACAGGGGCCCAGCTCCTATAATTCACCCCTCCACTTT
-	TRBV27	-	TRBJ1-2	CASSWGGPEWGYTF	TGTGCCAGCAGTTGGGGGGGGCCAGAGTGGGGCTACACCTTC
-	TRBV6-4	-	TRBJ1-1	CASSRAPRGTEAFF	TGTGCCAGCAGTAGGGCCCCCCGGGGCACTGAAGCTTTCTTT
-	TRBV25-1	-	TRBJ2-7	CASSALYEQYF	TGTGCCAGCAGTGCTCTCTACGAGCAGTACTTC
-	TRBV5-1	-	TRBJ2-7	CASSLFQGGEDEQYF	TGCGCCAGCAGCTTGTTCCAGGGAGGCGAGGACGAGCAGTACTTC
-	TRBV19	TRBD2	TRBJ2-1	CASNLVAGGHNEQFF	TGTGCCAGTAACCTGGTAGCGGGGGGACACAATGAGCAGTTCTTC
-	TRBV27	TRBD1	TRBJ2-7	CASRRQGDHEQYF	TGTGCCAGCAGGAGACAGGGTGACCACGAGCAGTACTTC
few	TRBV15	TRBD2	TRBJ2-7	CATSNQRGQTYEQYF	TGTGCCACCTCCAACCAGCGGGGGCAAACCTACGAGCAGTACTTC
-	TRBV27	-	TRBJ2-6	CASSTLQGANVLTF	TGTGCCAGCAGTACCCTACAGGGTGCCAACGTCCTGACTTTC
-	TRBV11-2	-	TRBJ2-1	CASSLLHLNEQFF	TGTGCCAGCAGCTTATTACACCTCAATGAGCAGTTCTTC
-	TRBV6-5	TRBD1	TRBJ1-3	CASSPDREIGNTIYF	TGTGCCAGCAGTCCCGACAGGGAGATTGGAAACACCATATATTTT
-	TRBV6-5	-	TRBJ1-1	CASNTFVAGINEAFF	TGTGCCAGCAACACATTTGTGGCAGGGATAAATGAAGCTTTCTTT